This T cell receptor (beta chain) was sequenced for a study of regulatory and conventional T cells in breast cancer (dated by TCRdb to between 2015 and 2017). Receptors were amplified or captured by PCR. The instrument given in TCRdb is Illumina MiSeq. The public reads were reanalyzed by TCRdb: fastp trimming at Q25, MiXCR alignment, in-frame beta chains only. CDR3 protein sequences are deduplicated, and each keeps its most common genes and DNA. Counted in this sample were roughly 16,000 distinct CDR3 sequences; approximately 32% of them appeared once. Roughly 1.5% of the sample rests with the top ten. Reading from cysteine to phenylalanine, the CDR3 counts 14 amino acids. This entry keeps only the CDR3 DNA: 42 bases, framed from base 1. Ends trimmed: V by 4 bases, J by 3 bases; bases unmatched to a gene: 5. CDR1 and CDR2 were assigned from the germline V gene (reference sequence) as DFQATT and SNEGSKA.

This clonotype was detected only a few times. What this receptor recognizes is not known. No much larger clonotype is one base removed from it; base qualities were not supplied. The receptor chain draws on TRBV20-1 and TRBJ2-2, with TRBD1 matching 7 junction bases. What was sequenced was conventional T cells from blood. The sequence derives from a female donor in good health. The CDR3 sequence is CSATGQLDTGELFF. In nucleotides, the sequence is TGCAGTGCTACGGGACAGCTCGACACCGGGGAGCTGTTTTTT.